This entry lists 11 T cell receptor beta chains sequenced from one sample in a study of identifying expanded T cells in peripheral blood. TCRdb's copy holds only in-frame clones and misses some; the assay was immunoSEQ multiplex PCR. The table shows some 54,000 clones, with roughly 82% occurring only once. The specimen sequenced was blood. These receptors originate from a person between 18 and 69 years old in good health.

CDR3 protein: CASSPYGNSPLHF. The CDR3 DNA reads TGTGCCAGCAGTCCCTACGGGAATTCACCCCTCCACTTT. The V and J genes are TRBV6-9 and TRBJ1-6; D uncertain. The V and J ends lost 5 bases and 7 bases respectively, with 9 bases between them. Germline CDR1 reads MNHGY; CDR2 reads SVAAGI. This CDR3 contains 13 residues.

The chain joins TRBV7-8 to TRBJ1-6; 11 bases line up with TRBD1. Germline CDR1 SGHVS, CDR2 FQNEAQ. V was clipped by 11 bases and J by 4 bases; unmatched bases: 7. CDR3 size: 15 residues. CDR3 residues: CASRTGGSYNSPLHF. The CDR3 coding sequence is TGTGCCTCCCGGACAGGGGGCTCGTATAATTCACCCCTCCACTTT. Full variable domain (outside the CDR3, taken from reference TRBV7-8 and TRBJ1-6): GAGVSQSPRYKVAKRGQDVALRCDPISGHVSLFWYQQALGQGPEFLTYFQNEAQLDKSGLPSDRFFAERPEGSVSTLKIQRTQQEDSAVYLCASRTGGSYNSPLHFGNGTRLTVT.

The chain couples TRBV6-5 to TRBJ1-1; D remains unclear. Trimming pared 0 bases from V and 1 base from J, leaving 6 bases between. The CDR3 extends over 14 amino acids. Germline V lookup: CDR1 MNHEY, CDR2 SVGAGI. This CDR3 is CASSYSRQNTEAFF. CDR3 bases: TGTGCCAGCAGTTACTCGAGGCAGAACACTGAAGCTTTCTTT.

The V gene is TRBV5-1, the J gene TRBJ1-1, with TRBD1 as a possible D gene (5 bases). Germline V CDR1 and CDR2: SGHRS, YFSETQ. This CDR3 has 14 residues. V was pared by 7 bases and J by 4 bases, with 17 bases between. The CDR3: CASSRGAVATEAFF. As DNA, the CDR3 is TGCGCCAGCTCACGAGGGGCTGTGGCCACTGAAGCTTTCTTT. Variable domain in full (rest from reference TRBV5-1 and TRBJ1-1): KAGVTQTPRYLIKTRGQQVTLSCSPISGHRSVSWYQQTPGQGLQFLFEYFSETQRNKGNFPGRFSGRQFSNSRSEMNVSTLELGDSALYLCASSRGAVATEAFFGQGTRLTVV.

The chain recombines TRBV19 with TRBJ1-1, with D unclear. Per the germline V gene, CDR1 is LNHDA and CDR2 is SQIVND (reference sequence). V was trimmed by 6 bases and J by 1 base, leaving 9 bases between them. The CDR3 has 13 residues. CDR3 DNA: TGTGCCAGTAGGTTACGGCCGAACACTGAAGCTTTCTTT. It translates to CASRLRPNTEAFF. The full variable domain, in which reference TRBV19 and TRBJ1-1 provide the parts outside the CDR3, is DGGITQSPKYLFRKEGQNVTLSCEQNLNHDAMYWYRQDPGQGLRLIYYSQIVNDFQKGDIAEGYSVSREKKESFPLTVTSAQKNPTAFYLCASRLRPNTEAFFGQGTRLTVV.

The V and J genes are TRBV7-8 and TRBJ1-5, with a tentative D call TRBD1 (6 bases). This CDR3 comprises 17 residues. V lost 1 base to trimming and J lost 0 bases, with 13 bases between them. Germline CDR1 and CDR2: SGHVS and FQNEAQ. This CDR3 is CASSLGEGHFSNQPQHF. The CDR3 DNA sequence: TGTGCCAGCAGCTTAGGAGAGGGACACTTTAGCAATCAGCCCCAGCATTTT. Variable domain in full (rest from reference TRBV7-8 and TRBJ1-5): GAGVSQSPRYKVAKRGQDVALRCDPISGHVSLFWYQQALGQGPEFLTYFQNEAQLDKSGLPSDRFFAERPEGSVSTLKIQRTQQEDSAVYLCASSLGEGHFSNQPQHFGDGTRLSIL.

Only a few counts were recorded for this clone. This chain joins TRBV7-2 and TRBJ2-7, with D perhaps assigned TRBD1 or TRBD2 (6 bases each). The germline V gene has CDR1 SGHTA and CDR2 FQGNSA. This CDR3 has 13 amino acids. V lost 5 bases and J 6 bases, leaving 14 bases between the germline ends. The CDR3 reads CASSPNEGGEQYF. Written as DNA, the CDR3 is TGTGCCAGCAGCCCCAACGAGGGGGGCGAGCAGTACTTC. The entire variable domain, with the rest obtained from reference TRBV7-2 and TRBJ2-7, is as follows: GAGVSQSPSNKVTEKGKDVELRCDPISGHTALYWYRQSLGQGLEFLIYFQGNSAPDKSGLPSDRFSAERTGGSVSTLTIQRTQQEDSAVYLCASSPNEGGEQYFGPGTRLTVT.

The chain links TRBV18 to TRBJ2-3; D call uncertain. CDR3 length: 15 residues. CDR1 and CDR2 from the germline V gene are KGHSH and LQKENI. The V end was cut by 3 bases, the J end by 8 bases, with 18 bases between. The CDR3 DNA reads as TGTGCCAGCTCACCCGGACGGCTCGGCATTGGTACGCAGTATTTT. It translates to CASSPGRLGIGTQYF.

The chain uses TRBV5-4 and TRBJ2-5; D is undetermined. Germline loops: CDR1 SGHNT, CDR2 YYREEE (reference sequence). This CDR3 contains 14 residues. V was clipped by 4 bases and J by 5 bases, with 15 bases between them. In DNA form, the CDR3 reads TGTGCCAGCAGCACGATGGACGGTGGCGAGACCCAGTACTTC. Amino acids: CASSTMDGGETQYF.

This chain's CDR3 is CSAGRIGELFF. DNA for the CDR3: TGCAGTGCTGGAAGAATAGGGGAGCTGTTTTTT. The chain uses TRBV20-1 and TRBJ2-2; D is unresolved. With 5 bases removed from V and 8 bases from J, the gap between germline ends came to 9 bases. Germline CDR1 and CDR2: DFQATT and SNEGSKA (reference sequence). The CDR3 length is 11 residues.

The rearrangement joins TRBV2 to TRBJ2-1, with 7 bases matching TRBD2. The CDR3 totals 16 residues. The V and J ends lost 0 bases and 4 bases, in that order; junction bases with no gene match: 6. Germline CDR1 reads SNHLY; CDR2 reads FYNNEI. As DNA, the CDR3 is TGTGCCAGCAGTGAAGCGGTGACTAGCTTTTACAATGAGCAGTTCTTC. Protein product: CASSEAVTSFYNEQFF.